These 14 T cell receptor beta chains originate from one sample sequenced in a study of shared clonotypes between healthy human individuals. Here immunoSEQ multiplex PCR was the method, and the copy in TCRdb shows in-frame clones only, minus some. The sample records approximately 650,000 clones, less than 97% being singletons. CD8 cells regarded as naive lacked CD45RO, were positively chosen for CCR7, and omitted terminally differentiated effector memory CD45RA+ cells. Sequenced material: naive CD8+ T cells sorted from blood. The source is a woman aged 30 to 39 in good health.

A word on this clone: Within the sample, other DNA sequences also encode this same CDR3. This rearrangement joins TRBV28 to TRBJ2-2; D is unclear. The CDR3 runs to 15 residues. Looked up from germline, CDR1 is MDHEN and CDR2 is SYDVKM. V shed 1 base and J shed 1 base, with 7 bases lying between them. CDR3 protein: CASSLYPGNTGELFF. CDR3 coding DNA: TGTGCCAGCAGTTTATATCCGGGGAACACCGGGGAGCTGTTTTTT.

The chain combines TRBV28 with TRBJ2-7; the D gene is possibly TRBD1 (5 bases). Trimming stripped 2 bases from V and 4 bases from J, with 12 bases between. Germline V CDR1 and CDR2: MDHEN, SYDVKM. This CDR3 comprises 14 residues. The CDR3 DNA reads as TGTGCCAGCAGTTTAGCCAGGGTTTATTACGAGCAGTACTTC. Translating it yields CASSLARVYYEQYF. The entire variable domain, with the rest obtained from reference TRBV28 and TRBJ2-7, is as follows: DVKVTQSSRYLVKRTGEKVFLECVQDMDHENMFWYRQDPGLGLRLIYFSYDVKMKEKGDIPEGYSVSREKKERFSLILESASTNQTSMYLCASSLARVYYEQYFGPGTRLTVT.

The gene calls are TRBV9 and TRBJ1-5, with D unresolved. The length of the CDR3 is 14 residues. Germline V gene data show CDR1 as SGDLS and CDR2 as YYNGEE. Deletions cut 0 bases from V and 4 bases from J, with 8 bases between. CDR3 protein: CASSVGEFNQPQHF. DNA for the CDR3: TGTGCCAGCAGCGTAGGCGAATTTAATCAGCCCCAGCATTTT.

The chain joins TRBV4-1 to TRBJ2-7, with 7 bases matching TRBD2. The germline gives CDR1 MGHRA, CDR2 YSYEKL. Germline trimming cut 4 bases from V and 6 bases from J; bases unmatched to any gene: 6. The CDR3 runs 13 residues. The CDR3 DNA is TGCGCCAGCAGCCCCCCCGGGGGGAGCGAGCAGTACTTC. Its translation: CASSPPGGSEQYF.

As DNA, the CDR3 is TGCAGCGTTCGAGGCGGGACATACTACGAGCAGTACTTC. It encodes CSVRGGTYYEQYF. This sequence joins TRBV29-1 and TRBJ2-7; TRBD1 or TRBD2 may be the D gene (6 bases each). The ends were cut back, 5 bases at V and 3 bases at J, with 14 bases in the middle. The CDR3 spans 13 residues. Germline lookup yields CDR1 SQVTM and CDR2 ANQGSEA.

The genes are TRBV2 and TRBJ2-3, with TRBD2 matching over 13 bases. The J segment lost 2 bases and the V segment lost 6 bases, leaving 5 bases of the junction unmatched. The CDR3 sequence is 16 residues long. Per the germline V gene, CDR1 is SNHLY and CDR2 is FYNNEI. CDR3 in amino acids: CASSRTSGRYTDTQYF. DNA for the CDR3: TGTGCCAGCAGCAGGACTAGCGGGAGATACACAGATACGCAGTATTTT.

Worth noting for this clone: The same CDR3 can be traced to other DNA sequences in this sample. The genes are TRBV7-9 and TRBJ2-7, with no clear D. Trimming shortened V by 5 bases and J by 3 bases, and 8 bases separated the two germline ends. The CDR3 consists of 12 residues. Germline CDR1 is SEHNR and CDR2 is FQNEAQ (reference sequence). Here the CDR3 DNA reads TGTGCCAGCAGCCCGCACAGCTACGAGCAGTACTTC. Its protein is CASSPHSYEQYF.

The V gene is TRBV7-9, the J gene TRBJ1-2, with TRBD1 identical over 7 bases. Germline values: CDR1 SEHNR, CDR2 FQNEAQ (reference sequence). V trimming: 0 bases; J trimming: 5 bases; junction bases outside the gene matches: 9. CDR3 length: 16 amino acids. CDR3 sequence (DNA): TGTGCCAGCAGCTTAGCTCTTGGGACAGTTCTTTATGGCTACACCTTC. Translation: CASSLALGTVLYGYTF.

The CDR3 sequence: CASTLGTNTEAFF. In DNA form, the CDR3 reads TGTGCCAGCACCTTAGGCACCAACACTGAAGCTTTCTTT. The chain links TRBV25-1 to TRBJ1-1; D ambiguous. This CDR3 has 13 residues. CDR1 is MGHDK, CDR2 SYGVNS, per germline. With 7 bases removed from V and 2 bases from J, the gap between germline ends came to 11 bases.

The rearrangement joins TRBV7-7 to TRBJ2-7, with D perhaps matching TRBD1 (6 bases). Looked up from germline, CDR1 is SSHAT and CDR2 is FNYEAQ (reference sequence). Trimming left V 5 bases short and J 4 bases short, with 12 bases between. The CDR3 length is 13 residues. DNA of the CDR3: TGTGCCAGCAGCCCGGGACACGGATACGAGCAGTACTTC. Protein product: CASSPGHGYEQYF.

This sequence joins TRBV7-9 and TRBJ2-1; 8 bases align to TRBD1. V lost 5 bases to trimming and J lost 5 bases; unmatched junction nucleotides: 11. The CDR3 runs 16 residues. Germline V gene sequence: CDR1 SEHNR, CDR2 FQNEAQ (reference sequence). The CDR3 DNA follows: TGTGCCAGCAGCCCCCACCCGGGACAGGTAGACAATGAGCAGTTCTTC. Its protein is CASSPHPGQVDNEQFF.

The V gene is TRBV7-9, the J gene TRBJ2-5; TRBD2 agrees at 7 bases. Germline V CDR1 and CDR2: SEHNR, FQNEAQ (reference sequence). The CDR3 is made up of 15 amino acids. J gave up 6 bases and V 3 bases, and 10 bases lay outside the gene matches. CDR3 in amino acids: CASSFRGAGEKTQYF. The CDR3, as DNA: TGTGCCAGCAGCTTTCGCGGGGCGGGAGAAAAGACCCAGTACTTC.

V is TRBV27 and J is TRBJ2-5, with TRBD2 matching 7 bases. Per germline, CDR1 MNHEY and CDR2 SMNVEV (reference sequence). Trimming took 1 base from V and 5 from J; bases not matched to a gene: 1. The CDR3 spans 13 residues. CDR3 DNA sequence: TGTGCCAGCAGTTTATGGGAGGGGGAGACCCAGTACTTC. This gives the protein CASSLWEGETQYF.

The chain combines TRBV9 with TRBJ2-2, with no clear D. There are 11 residues in the CDR3. V lost 4 bases, J lost 3 bases, and 1 base lay in between. CDR1 is SGDLS and CDR2 is YYNGEE in the germline V gene. The CDR3 reads CASSYTGELFF. DNA of the CDR3: TGTGCCAGCAGCTACACCGGGGAGCTGTTTTTT.